Listed below are T cell receptor beta chains from one sample, sequenced in a study of vaccination effects on CD4 cells after COVID-19. The antigens for these receptors are not known. The assay was immunoSEQ multiplex PCR, and TCRdb's table has in-frame clones only and misses some. The sample lists more than 12,000 clones; around 72% were seen once. The starting material was CD4+ T cells from PBMCs cultured with SARS-CoV-2 spike peptides, obtained after COVID-19 vaccination. These TCRs come from a human donor who received a COVID-19 vaccine. The CDR3 runs from the conserved cysteine through the conserved F or W. A D gene is named only where the DNA matches it firmly. Where a row states a size, it is once, few, many or the class of an expanded clone; other rows omit it.

abundance,j_gene,v_gene,d_gene,CDR3aa,CDR3nt
-,TRBJ2-5,TRBV19,-,CASSPLQGSETQYF,TGTGCCAGCAGCCCCCTCCAAGGGAGTGAGACCCAGTACTTC
-,TRBJ2-1,TRBV9,-,CASSVDPGTYNEQFF,TGTGCCAGCAGCGTAGATCCGGGGACCTACAATGAGCAGTTCTTC
medium-sized,TRBJ1-3,TRBV6-5,-,CASKRGLTGNTIYF,TGTGCCAGCAAACGGGGTTTAACCGGAAACACCATATATTTT
-,TRBJ2-3,TRBV7-9,-,CASRAPGSRADTQYF,TGTGCCAGCAGAGCCCCGGGATCCCGGGCAGATACGCAGTATTTT
few,TRBJ1-2,TRBV30,-,CAWSVQDNYGYTF,TGTGCCTGGAGTGTACAGGATAACTATGGCTACACCTTC
once,TRBJ2-7,TRBV9,TRBD1,CASSEGQGSYEQYF,TGTGCCAGCAGCGAGGGACAGGGATCCTACGAGCAGTACTTC
-,TRBJ1-4,TRBV28,TRBD1,CASRRQGSEKLFF,TGTGCCAGCAGGAGACAGGGAAGTGAAAAACTGTTTTTT
-,TRBJ1-1,TRBV3-1/TRBV3-2,-,CASSQAGGAFF,TGTGCCAGCAGCCAAGCCGGCGGAGCTTTCTTT
-,TRBJ2-1,TRBV7-2,-,CASSSIRENEQFF,TGTGCCAGCAGCTCAATCAGGGAAAATGAGCAGTTCTTC
-,TRBJ2-3,TRBV3-1/TRBV3-2,-,CASSPAASSTDTQYF,TGTGCCAGCAGCCCCGCCGCTTCTAGCACAGATACGCAGTATTTT
-,TRBJ2-3,TRBV12-3/TRBV12-4,-,CASSSRWTDTQYF,TGTGCCAGCAGCTCCAGATGGACAGATACGCAGTATTTT
-,TRBJ1-2,TRBV14,-,CASSQVGRSYTF,TGTGCCAGCAGCCAAGTGGGGCGGTCCTACACCTTC
-,TRBJ1-6,TRBV5-6,-,CASSPRGRGGNLGSPLHF,TGTGCCAGCAGCCCACGCGGGAGGGGTGGGAACCTTGGGTCACCCCTCCACTTT
-,TRBJ2-2,TRBV11-1,-,CASSPMGTGELFF,TGTGCCAGCAGCCCCATGGGGACCGGGGAGCTGTTTTTT
-,TRBJ2-2,TRBV7-8,-,CASSPLDSIEIGELFF,TGTGCCAGCAGCCCCCTCGACTCAATTGAGATCGGGGAGCTGTTTTTT
-,TRBJ2-5,TRBV5-1,-,CASTTSRETQYF,TGCGCCAGCACGACTAGTAGGGAGACCCAGTACTTC
-,TRBJ2-2,TRBV30,TRBD1,CAWDRGYNTGELFF,TGTGCCTGGGACAGGGGGTATAACACCGGGGAGCTGTTTTTT
-,TRBJ1-3,TRBV30,-,CAWSHGRLSGNTIYF,TGTGCCTGGAGCCATGGGAGACTCTCTGGAAACACCATATATTTT
-,TRBJ2-7,TRBV6-8,TRBD1,CARKGQTYEQYF,TGTGCCCGGAAGGGACAGACCTACGAGCAGTACTTC
few,TRBJ1-4,TRBV9,-,CASSVAAGLSEKLFF,TGTGCCAGCAGCGTAGCTGCGGGCTTGAGTGAAAAACTGTTTTTT
-,TRBJ2-7,TRBV6-6,TRBD2,CASSYRGRVHEQYF,TGTGCCAGCAGTTACCGGGGGAGGGTCCACGAGCAGTACTTC
-,TRBJ1-1,TRBV4-2,-,CASSQESATEAFF,TGTGCCAGCAGCCAAGAGTCGGCGACTGAAGCTTTCTTT
few,TRBJ2-7,TRBV6-1,-,CASSEGYGPYEQYF,TGTGCCAGCAGTGAAGGCTACGGTCCCTACGAGCAGTACTTC
-,TRBJ1-1,TRBV5-4,TRBD1,CASSTGTEEAFF,TGTGCCAGCAGCACTGGGACAGAGGAAGCTTTCTTT
-,TRBJ2-1,TRBV25-1,-,CAKGPYNEQFF,TGTGCCAAAGGCCCCTACAATGAGCAGTTCTTC
-,TRBJ2-2,TRBV28,-,CASSFRNTGELFF,TGTGCCAGCAGTTTCCGGAACACCGGGGAGCTGTTTTTT
-,TRBJ1-4,TRBV5-4,-,CASSLQASQLGTNEKLFF,TGTGCCAGCAGCTTGCAGGCCAGCCAGTTGGGGACTAATGAAAAACTGTTTTTT
few,TRBJ2-1,TRBV7-2,-,CASSLGGGLYNEQFF,TGTGCCAGCAGCTTAGGGGGCGGTCTTTACAATGAGCAGTTCTTC
few,TRBJ2-1,TRBV12-3/TRBV12-4,TRBD2,CASSLLREREQFF,TGTGCCAGCAGTTTATTGCGGGAGAGGGAGCAGTTCTTC
medium-sized,TRBJ1-3,TRBV6-5,-,CATTDRKPGNTIYF,TGTGCCACCACGGACCGGAAACCCGGAAACACCATATATTTT
-,TRBJ1-5,TRBV7-9,-,CASSLYMGTQRQPQHF,TGTGCCAGCAGCTTGTATATGGGAACCCAGAGGCAGCCCCAGCATTTT
-,TRBJ1-1,TRBV7-2,-,CASSLIHGGPDTEAFF,TGTGCCAGCAGCTTAATACATGGAGGACCTGACACTGAAGCTTTCTTT
once,TRBJ1-1,TRBV28,-,CASSFWPEGAFF,TGTGCCAGCAGTTTTTGGCCCGAGGGAGCTTTCTTT
-,TRBJ2-3,TRBV5-4,TRBD2,CASSLGLAGGTDTQYF,TGTGCCAGCAGCTTGGGACTAGCGGGAGGTACAGATACGCAGTATTTT
few,TRBJ2-5,TRBV6-5,TRBD1,CASRLDRGRETQYF,TGTGCCAGCAGGCTAGACAGGGGGCGAGAGACCCAGTACTTC
-,TRBJ2-7,TRBV28,TRBD2,CASSYPVGGTSGRARYEQYF,TGTGCCAGCAGTTACCCGGTCGGGGGGACTAGCGGGAGGGCCAGATACGAGCAGTACTTC
-,TRBJ2-3,TRBV5-4,-,CASSLGSSHSADTQYF,TGTGCCAGCAGCTTGGGCTCCAGTCATAGCGCAGATACGCAGTATTTT
-,TRBJ1-4,TRBV10-3,TRBD1,CAISEGTGTGSEKLFF,TGTGCCATCAGTGAGGGAACCGGGACAGGGTCTGAAAAACTGTTTTTT
few,TRBJ2-1,TRBV6-2/TRBV6-3,-,CASSYKRGLSYEQFF,TGTGCCAGCAGTTACAAGAGGGGCCTTAGTTATGAGCAGTTCTTC
-,TRBJ2-1,TRBV30,TRBD2,CAWSNLAGGRYNEQFF,TGTGCCTGGAGTAATCTAGCGGGAGGGCGGTACAATGAGCAGTTCTTC
once,TRBJ1-1,TRBV5-1,-,CASSLGLGAIRDTEAFF,TGCGCCAGCAGCTTGGGATTGGGTGCTATTCGGGACACTGAAGCTTTCTTT
-,TRBJ1-1,TRBV9,-,CASSRTGTTEAFF,TGTGCCAGCAGCCGTACAGGGACCACTGAAGCTTTCTTT